This T cell receptor beta chain emerged from a study of neurological immune-mediated disorders. Healthy control participants comprised blood bank volunteers in Maryland, USA. The cDNA came from 5'RACE with 10-nucleotide random UMIs. TCRdb recomputed calls from the 5' RACE reads with MiXCR, one row per CDR3 protein. The table shows roughly 16,000 distinct CDR3 sequences, with roughly 9% occurring only once. Germline CDR1 and CDR2: ENHRY and SYGVKD. This CDR3 region has 17 residues. The junction had 12 bases not matched to a gene; V was cut back by 2 bases and J by 7 bases. This clonotype ranks as large.

The clonotype comes from a man aged 45-65 years in good health. Material: CD8+ T cells from blood. The rearrangement links TRBV10-3 to TRBJ2-1; 9 bases are shared with TRBD2. The CDR3 spells CAISENGAGGPLNEQFF. CDR3 nucleotide sequence: TGTGCCATCAGTGAGAACGGGGCGGGAGGGCCACTTAATGAGCAGTTCTTC.